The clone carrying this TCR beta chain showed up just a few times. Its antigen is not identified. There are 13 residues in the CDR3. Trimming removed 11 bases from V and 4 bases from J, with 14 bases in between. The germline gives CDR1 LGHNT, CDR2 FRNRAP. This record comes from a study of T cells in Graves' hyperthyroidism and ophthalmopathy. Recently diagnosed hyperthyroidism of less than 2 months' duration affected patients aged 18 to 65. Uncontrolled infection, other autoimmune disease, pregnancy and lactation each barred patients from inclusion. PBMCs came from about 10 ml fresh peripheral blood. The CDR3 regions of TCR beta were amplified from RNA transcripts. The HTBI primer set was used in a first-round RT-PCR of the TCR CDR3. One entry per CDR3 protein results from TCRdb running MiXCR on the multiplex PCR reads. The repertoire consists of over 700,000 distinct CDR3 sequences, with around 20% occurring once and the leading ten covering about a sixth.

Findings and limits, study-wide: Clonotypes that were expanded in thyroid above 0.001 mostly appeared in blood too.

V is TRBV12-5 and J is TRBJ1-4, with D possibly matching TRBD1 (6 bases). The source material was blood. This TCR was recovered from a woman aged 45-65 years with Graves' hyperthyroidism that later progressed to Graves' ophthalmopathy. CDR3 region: CARGGRGNEKLFF. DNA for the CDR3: TGTGCTCGAGGGGGGCGAGGTAATGAAAAACTGTTTTTT.